The sample holds many counts of the clone carrying this T cell receptor beta chain. These data are taken from a study of neurological immune-mediated disorders. It was blood bank volunteers in Maryland, USA who made up the healthy controls. A 10-nucleotide random UMI tagged transcripts in template-switch 5'RACE cDNA synthesis. TCRdb itself ran the 5' RACE reads through MiXCR, one entry per CDR3 protein. The sample yields 35,000 to 40,000 distinct CDR3 sequences, almost 7.5% seen once. The clonotype was recovered from a woman aged 40 to 50 in good health. Sequencing used PBMCs.

The CDR3 sequence is CASSLLDGRAGNEQFF. CDR3 coding DNA: TGCGCCAGCAGCTTGCTGGACGGGAGGGCCGGGAATGAGCAGTTCTTC. J is TRBJ2-1 and V is TRBV5-1; 8 bases match TRBD2. V lost 1 base, J lost 7 bases, and 10 bases stayed unmatched. The germline V gene encodes CDR1 SGHRS and CDR2 YFSETQ. The CDR3 contains 16 residues.